These 22 T cell receptor beta chains originate from one sample sequenced in a study of immune evolution from preneoplasia to lung adenocarcinoma. Profiled with immunoSEQ multiplex PCR; TCRdb holds only in-frame clones, not every one. The profile shows several thousand clones, about four fifths of them singletons. The specimen sequenced was FFPE invasive lung adenocarcinoma tissue. The source of these receptors is a person aged 65 to 85 with invasive lung adenocarcinoma.

The V call is TRBV5-6, the J call TRBJ1-1; D gene uncertain. V lost 1 base, J lost 2 bases, and 6 bases lay in between. This CDR3 contains 13 residues. The germline V gene has CDR1 SGHDT and CDR2 YYEEEE. The CDR3 protein is CASSLMPNTEAFF. CDR3 in DNA: TGTGCCAGCAGCTTGATGCCCAACACTGAAGCTTTCTTT.

This clone was seen only a few times. J is TRBJ1-4 and V is TRBV20-1; tentatively, D is TRBD1 (6 bases). V was clipped by 8 bases and J by 5 bases, with 6 bases between them. CDR1 is DFQATT, CDR2 SNEGSKA, per germline (reference sequence). The CDR3 runs 10 residues. This chain's CDR3 is CSTGNEKLFF. CDR3 bases: TGCAGTACAGGGAATGAAAAACTGTTTTTT.

This clone was detected a few times. V gene TRBV2 combines with J gene TRBJ1-2, with 11 bases identical to TRBD1. V shed 6 bases, J shed 6 bases, and the junction held 6 bases outside the gene matches. This CDR3 contains 14 residues. Germline CDR1 and CDR2: SNHLY and FYNNEI. Written as DNA, the CDR3 is TGTGCCAGCAGCCTCGGACAGGGGGCCGATGGCTACACCTTC. As protein: CASSLGQGADGYTF.

This chain links TRBV14 with TRBJ2-7; 9 bases are shared with TRBD2. This CDR3 is 14 amino acids long. Germline values: CDR1 SGHDN, CDR2 FVKESK. V shed 4 bases and J 6 bases; nucleotides not matched to a gene: 7. CDR3 DNA: TGTGCCAGCAGCCTAGCGGGAGTTGTGGTCGAGCAGTACTTC. Residues: CASSLAGVVVEQYF.

The chain joins TRBV9 to TRBJ2-5; D gene uncertain. CDR1 is SGDLS and CDR2 is YYNGEE in the germline V gene. The CDR3 extends over 13 amino acids. V lost 1 base and J lost 4, with 8 bases in between. CDR3 region: CASSVQVGETQYF. The CDR3 bases are TGTGCCAGCAGCGTACAGGTGGGAGAGACCCAGTACTTC.

This chain uses TRBV9 with TRBJ1-4; TRBD1 aligns across 9 bases. Germline trimming cut 4 bases from V and 3 bases from J; bases unmatched to any gene: 10. CDR1 and CDR2 from the germline V gene are SGDLS and YYNGEE. The CDR3 is made up of 17 amino acids. The CDR3 sequence is CASSTRTGVDSNEKLFF. Here the CDR3 DNA reads TGTGCCAGCAGCACCCGGACAGGGGTCGATTCTAATGAAAAACTGTTTTTT.

The chain uses TRBV4-1 and TRBJ2-7; D may be TRBD2 (6 bases). The CDR3 totals 19 residues. V lost 0 bases and J lost 0, with 21 bases in between. From germline, CDR1 is MGHRA and CDR2 YSYEKL. The CDR3 spells CASSQEGGTLSLDSYEQYF. In DNA form, the CDR3 reads TGCGCCAGCAGCCAAGAAGGAGGGACCCTTTCCCTAGACTCCTACGAGCAGTACTTC.

The chain has TRBV18 and TRBJ2-1; D gene unclear. Germline loops: CDR1 KGHSH, CDR2 LQKENI. The germline V and J ends were trimmed by 1 base and 10 bases, with 14 bases remaining between them. The CDR3 extends over 14 amino acids. CDR3 residues: CASSPLITPGEQFF. The CDR3 nucleotides read TGTGCCAGCTCACCACTAATCACGCCCGGCGAGCAGTTCTTC.

The DNA of the CDR3 is TGCAGCGCCGAACTAGCGTTTTACAATGAGCAGTTCTTC. It specifies CSAELAFYNEQFF. This chain connects TRBV29-1 to TRBJ2-1; 7 bases fit TRBD2. Trimming cost V 7 bases and J 4 bases; bases outside gene matches: 7. The CDR3 consists of 13 residues. The germline gives CDR1 SQVTM, CDR2 ANQGSEA.

The DNA for the CDR3 is TGTGCCAGCAGCTTAGGGGCAGCGGGAGGGACAGATACGCAGTATTTT. Its protein product is CASSLGAAGGTDTQYF. V is TRBV7-6 and J is TRBJ2-3; TRBD2 matches 10 bases. The trim removed 1 base at V and 3 bases at J, leaving 4 bases unmatched. The germline V gene has CDR1 SGHVS and CDR2 FNYEAQ. The length of the CDR3 is 16 residues. Looking up the rest from reference TRBV7-6 and TRBJ2-3 gives the full variable domain: GAGVSQSPRYKVTKRGQDVALRCDPISGHVSLYWYRQALGQGPEFLTYFNYEAQQDKSGLPNDRFSAERPEGSISTLTIQRTEQRDSAMYRCASSLGAAGGTDTQYFGPGTRLTVL.

This clone occurred a few times. The chain employs TRBV5-1 and TRBJ1-1, with a weak D call TRBD1 (6 bases). Per the germline V gene, CDR1 is SGHRS and CDR2 is YFSETQ. This CDR3 is built from 15 residues. Trimming pared 6 bases from V and 5 bases from J, leaving 20 bases between. DNA for the CDR3: TGCGCCAGCACGCGGGGAGGGGGGGATGGGACTGAAGCTTTCTTT. This gives the protein CASTRGGGDGTEAFF.

The rearrangement links TRBV27 to TRBJ2-3; D is perhaps TRBD2 (7 bases). The CDR3 spans 15 residues. V gave up 6 bases and J gave up 6 bases, with 19 bases separating them. Per germline, CDR1 MNHEY and CDR2 SMNVEV (reference sequence). The CDR3 here is CASRPAGEGVDTQYF. In nucleotides, the CDR3 is TGTGCCAGCAGGCCCGCGGGGGAGGGGGTGGATACGCAGTATTTT.

This clone was counted only a few times. V and J are TRBV6-6 and TRBJ2-1; TRBD1 aligns across 7 bases. Trimming removed 5 bases from V and 7 bases from J; junction bases left unmatched: 11. This CDR3 has 15 residues. The V gene's germline CDR1 is MNHNY and CDR2 SVGAGI (reference sequence). The CDR3 sequence is CASSHPGQLSNEQFF. CDR3 coding DNA: TGTGCCAGCAGTCACCCGGGACAGCTCTCTAATGAGCAGTTCTTC.

The chain links TRBV7-9 to TRBJ2-1, with 12 bases identical to TRBD2. The V and J ends lost 5 bases and 2 bases, in that order; junction bases with no gene match: 7. The length of the CDR3 is 17 residues. CDR1 SEHNR and CDR2 FQNEAQ come from the germline V gene (reference sequence). The CDR3 region has the DNA TGTGCCAGCAGCCCCCGGCGGACTAGCGGGACCTACAATGAGCAGTTCTTC. Its translation: CASSPRRTSGTYNEQFF. The whole variable domain, filled in from reference TRBV7-9 and TRBJ2-1, reads DTGVSQNPRHKITKRGQNVTFRCDPISEHNRLYWYRQTLGQGPEFLTYFQNEAQLEKSRLLSDRFSAERPKGSFSTLEIQRTEQGDSAMYLCASSPRRTSGTYNEQFFGPGTRLTVL.

V and J are TRBV30 and TRBJ2-1; 10 bases are shared with TRBD2. Germline V gives CDR1 GTSNPN, CDR2 SVGIG (reference sequence). The V segment lost 3 bases and the J segment 0 bases; nucleotides outside the gene matches: 17. This CDR3 region has 20 residues. The DNA of the CDR3 is TGTGCCTGGAGGCTATCATCTTTCCTGACTAGCGGGCCCTCCTACAATGAGCAGTTCTTC. As protein: CAWRLSSFLTSGPSYNEQFF.

The genes are TRBV30 and TRBJ2-2; TRBD2 is a possible D gene (6 bases). This CDR3 has 14 amino acids. Germline loops: CDR1 GTSNPN, CDR2 SVGIG (reference sequence). V was clipped by 1 base and J by 3 bases, with 9 bases between them. The CDR3 bases are TGTGCCTGGAGTGCGGGACTTCACACCGGGGAGCTGTTTTTT. It is translated as CAWSAGLHTGELFF.

A few counts support this clone. DNA of the CDR3: TGTGCCAGCAGCCAAGAAGGGGGAGATACGCAGTATTTT. It is translated as CASSQEGGDTQYF. The V and J genes are TRBV4-2 and TRBJ2-3, with D possibly matching TRBD1 (6 bases). CDR3 length: 13 residues. Germline lookup yields CDR1 LGHNA and CDR2 YNFKEQ. Trimming removed 0 bases from V and 5 bases from J, with 6 bases in between.

The chain uses TRBV6-4 and TRBJ2-1; 9 bases match TRBD2. This CDR3 has 16 residues. V shed 4 bases, J shed 10 bases, and the junction held 14 bases outside the gene matches. The germline V gene has CDR1 MRHNA and CDR2 SNTAGT. Here the CDR3 DNA reads TGTGCCAGCAGTGTCCTAGCGGGAAAAGGCGCCTCCGAGCAGTTCTTC. Translated, it gives CASSVLAGKGASEQFF.

The J gene is TRBJ1-2, the V gene TRBV5-4, with D perhaps matching TRBD1 (6 bases). The CDR3 runs to 15 residues. V lost 2 bases and J 4 bases, leaving 15 bases between the germline ends. Looked up from germline, CDR1 is SGHNT and CDR2 is YYREEE (reference sequence). This CDR3 is CASSFNRVLIYGYTF. DNA of the CDR3: TGTGCCAGCAGCTTCAACAGGGTACTGATCTATGGCTACACCTTC.

This sequence joins TRBV11-3 and TRBJ2-5; tentative D call: TRBD2 (5 bases). The CDR3 has 13 residues. The V gene's germline CDR1 is SGHNT and CDR2 YENEEA. The V end lost 2 bases, the J end lost 4 bases, and 8 bases lay between the germline ends. This CDR3 is CASSLSGIETQYF. The CDR3 coding sequence is TGTGCCAGCAGCTTATCCGGGATAGAGACCCAGTACTTC.

V and J are TRBV7-2 and TRBJ1-3; 7 nucleotides align to TRBD1. This CDR3 has 16 residues. V dropped 6 bases and J dropped 0; count of bases not matched to a gene: 8. Germline CDR1 SGHTA, CDR2 FQGNSA. CDR3 in DNA: TGTGCCAGCAGTCCTGGACAGGCCCCCTCTGGAAACACCATATATTTT. Protein sequence: CASSPGQAPSGNTIYF.

This clone appeared a single time. The chain has TRBV7-2 and TRBJ2-1, with D tentatively TRBD1 or TRBD2 (5 bases each). The germline gives CDR1 SGHTA, CDR2 FQGNSA. The CDR3 has 12 amino acids. V was shortened by 5 bases and J by 10 bases, with 12 bases between the two germline ends. The CDR3 protein is CASSLPRGEQFF. The CDR3 DNA reads as TGTGCCAGCAGCCTCCCACGGGGCGAGCAGTTCTTC.